These T cell receptor beta chains were read from a single sample in a study of T cells in Graves' hyperthyroidism and ophthalmopathy. TCRdb analysed the multiplex PCR reads with MiXCR anew, one entry per CDR3 protein. In the table there are fewer than 650,000 distinct CDR3 sequences, approximately 14% of which are singletons. Sequenced material: blood. The origin of the receptors is a young woman with Graves' ophthalmopathy. CDR3s include the opening cysteine and the closing phenylalanine or tryptophan. A D gene is named only where the DNA matches it firmly. The size entry is marked missing in some rows and otherwise reads once, few, many or a size class.

v_gene	j_gene	abundance	d_gene	CDR3aa	CDR3nt
TRBV19	TRBJ2-1	many	NA	CASSSTTHYNEQFF	TGTGCCAGTAGTTCGACGACTCACTACAATGAGCAGTTCTTC
TRBV29-1	TRBJ2-5	few	NA	CSVIVASGTAAYF	NA
TRBV7-2	TRBJ2-7	many	NA	CASSLLRDGSYEQYF	TGTGCCAGCAGCTTACTCCGGGACGGCTCCTACGAGCAGTACTTC
TRBV28	TRBJ1-1	NA	TRBD1	CATRDRGLENTEAFF	TGTGCCACCCGGGACAGGGGGCTTGAGAACACTGAAGCTTTCTTT
TRBV7-3	TRBJ1-6	NA	NA	CASSLTGGGQHNSPLHF	TGTGCCAGCAGCTTAACTGGAGGGGGTCAACATAATTCACCCCTCCACTTT
TRBV20-1	TRBJ2-7	NA	TRBD1	CSATRDSNYEQYF	TGCAGTGCTACCCGGGACAGCAATTACGAGCAGTACTTC
TRBV7-9	TRBJ1-2	many	NA	CASSLEAGEKDGYTF	TGTGCCAGCAGCTTAGAGGCAGGGGAGAAAGATGGCTACACCTTC
TRBV3-1	TRBJ2-7	NA	NA	CASSRRDRTYEQYF	TGTGCCAGCAGCCGCCGGGACCGAACTTACGAGCAGTACTTC
TRBV28	TRBJ2-1	many	NA	CASSLAGRGRDEQFF	TGTGCCAGCAGTTTAGCCGGCAGGGGACGAGATGAGCAGTTCTTC
TRBV19	TRBJ2-7	few	TRBD2	CASSMKREINEQYF	TGTGCCAGTAGTATGAAGCGGGAGATCAACGAGCAGTACTTC
TRBV14	TRBJ2-4	many	TRBD2	CASSPTSPRRGIQYF	TGTGCCAGCAGCCCGACTAGCCCGCGCCGAGGCATTCAGTACTTC
TRBV27	TRBJ1-1	many	NA	CASSFFSLGPNTEAFF	TGTGCCAGCAGTTTTTTTAGTCTGGGCCCGAACACTGAAGCTTTCTTT
TRBV9	TRBJ2-2	NA	TRBD2	CASSVDPGTSGRWTGELFF	TGTGCCAGCAGCGTAGACCCCGGGACTAGCGGGAGATGGACCGGGGAGCTGTTTTTT
TRBV30	TRBJ2-5	many	NA	CAYDNFQRETQYF	TGTGCTTACGACAATTTCCAGAGGGAGACCCAGTACTTC
TRBV7-7	TRBJ1-3	many	NA	CASSFNSGNTIYF	TGTGCTAGCAGCTTCAACAGCGGAAACACCATATATTTT
TRBV6-5	TRBJ2-2	NA	NA	CASSYVQGELFF	TGTGCCAGCAGTTATGTTCAGGGGGAGCTGTTTTTT
TRBV20-1	TRBJ2-3	many	TRBD1	CSARGKQGGSTDTQYF	TGCAGTGCTAGAGGAAAACAGGGGGGCAGCACAGATACGCAGTATTTT
TRBV24-1	TRBJ2-7	NA	TRBD1	CATSDTGTGFDEQYF	TGTGCCACCAGTGATACCGGGACAGGGTTTGACGAGCAGTACTTC
TRBV20-1	TRBJ1-6	many	TRBD1	CSARGTGYNSPLHF	TGCAGTGCTAGAGGGACAGGATATAATTCACCCCTCCACTTT